A few counts support the clone carrying this TCR beta chain. TCR cDNA, made by 5'RACE template switching, carried an added universal primer site and UMIs. Via MiXCR, TCRdb re-called the 5' RACE reads, giving one row per CDR3 protein. The top ten clones hold under 3% of a sample with 150,000 to 200,000 distinct CDR3 sequences, 6.2% of them seen once. These data belong to a study of T cells after yellow fever vaccination. Germline V lookup: CDR1 DFQATT, CDR2 SNEGSKA (reference sequence). The CDR3 runs to 11 residues. Deletions cut 6 bases from V and 10 bases from J, with 15 bases between. The chain carries TRBV20-1 and TRBJ1-1; D may be TRBD1 (6 bases). The source material was CD4+ T cells sorted from PBMCs, sampled on the day of the first yellow fever vaccination. The origin of this receptor is a man between 18 and 35 years old who received the YFV17D yellow fever vaccine. As DNA, the CDR3 is TGCAGTGCAACGGGGGGGCAGGGAGCTTTCTTT. As protein: CSATGGQGAFF.